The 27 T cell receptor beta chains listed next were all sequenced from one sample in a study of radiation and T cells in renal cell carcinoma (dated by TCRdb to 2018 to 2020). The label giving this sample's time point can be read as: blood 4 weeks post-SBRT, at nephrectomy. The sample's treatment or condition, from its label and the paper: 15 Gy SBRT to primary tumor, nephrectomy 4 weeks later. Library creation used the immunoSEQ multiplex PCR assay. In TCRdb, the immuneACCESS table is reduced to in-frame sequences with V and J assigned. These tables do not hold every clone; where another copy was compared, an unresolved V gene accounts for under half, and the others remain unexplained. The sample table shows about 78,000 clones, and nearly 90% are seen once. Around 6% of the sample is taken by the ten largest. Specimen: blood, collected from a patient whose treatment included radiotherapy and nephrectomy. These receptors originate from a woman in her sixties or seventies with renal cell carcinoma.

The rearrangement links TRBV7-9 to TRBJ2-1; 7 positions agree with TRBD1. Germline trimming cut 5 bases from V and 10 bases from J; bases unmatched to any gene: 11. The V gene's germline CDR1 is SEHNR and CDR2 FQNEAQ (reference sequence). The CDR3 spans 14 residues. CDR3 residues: CASSPGTQGEEQFF. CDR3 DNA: TGTGCCAGCAGCCCCGGGACCCAGGGGGAGGAGCAGTTCTTC.

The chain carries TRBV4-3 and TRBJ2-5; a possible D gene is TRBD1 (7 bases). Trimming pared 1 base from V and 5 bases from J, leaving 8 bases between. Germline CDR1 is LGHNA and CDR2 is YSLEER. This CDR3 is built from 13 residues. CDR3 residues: CASSQAGGETQYF. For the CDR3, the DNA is TGCGCCAGCAGCCAAGCAGGGGGGGAGACCCAGTACTTC.

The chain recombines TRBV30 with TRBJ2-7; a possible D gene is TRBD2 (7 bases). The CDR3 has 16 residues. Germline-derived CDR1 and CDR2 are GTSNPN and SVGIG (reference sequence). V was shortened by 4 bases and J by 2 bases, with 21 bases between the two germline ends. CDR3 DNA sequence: TGTGCCTGGACCCCACGGGGGGCAGCGGGGACCTACGAGCAGTACTTC. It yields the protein CAWTPRGAAGTYEQYF. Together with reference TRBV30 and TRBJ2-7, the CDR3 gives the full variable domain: SQTIHQWPATLVQPVGSPLSLECTVEGTSNPNLYWYRQAAGRGLQLLFYSVGIGQISSEVPQNLSASRPQDRQFILSSKKLLLSDSGFYLCAWTPRGAAGTYEQYFGPGTRLTVT.

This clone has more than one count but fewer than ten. The DNA of the CDR3 is TGTGCCAGCAGTGTCAACACCCTCTCCTACGAGCAGTACTTC. Its protein product is CASSVNTLSYEQYF. The chain recombines TRBV6-1 with TRBJ2-7; D gene uncertain. This CDR3 is 14 amino acids long. The germline CDR1 and CDR2 sequences are MNHNS and SASEGT. V was pared by 4 bases and J by 0 bases, with 10 bases between.

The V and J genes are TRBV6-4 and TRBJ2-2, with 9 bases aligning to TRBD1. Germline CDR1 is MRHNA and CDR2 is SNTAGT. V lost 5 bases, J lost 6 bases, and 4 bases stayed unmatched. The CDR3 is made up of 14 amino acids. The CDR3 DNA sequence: TGTGCCAGCAGTCCCGGGACAGGGCCCGGGGAGCTGTTTTTT. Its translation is CASSPGTGPGELFF.

Here the CDR3 DNA reads TGTGCCAGCAGTTTCAAACCGGGACAGGGCTACGAGCAGTACTTC. It encodes CASSFKPGQGYEQYF. V gene TRBV28 combines with J gene TRBJ2-7; 9 nucleotides agree with TRBD1. Germline V gene sequence: CDR1 MDHEN, CDR2 SYDVKM. Unmatched junction bases numbered 6, after V lost 3 bases and J lost 3 bases. There are 15 residues in the CDR3.

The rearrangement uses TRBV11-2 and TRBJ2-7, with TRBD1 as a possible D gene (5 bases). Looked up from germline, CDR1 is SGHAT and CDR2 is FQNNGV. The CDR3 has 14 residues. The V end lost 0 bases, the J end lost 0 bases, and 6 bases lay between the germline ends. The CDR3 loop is CASSLDQGSYEQYF. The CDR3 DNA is TGTGCCAGCAGCTTAGACCAGGGCTCCTACGAGCAGTACTTC.

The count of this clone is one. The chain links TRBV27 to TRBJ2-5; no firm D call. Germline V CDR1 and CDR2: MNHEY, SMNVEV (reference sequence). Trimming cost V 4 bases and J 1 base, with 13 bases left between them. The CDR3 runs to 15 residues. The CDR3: CASSSTPSGQETQYF. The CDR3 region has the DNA TGTGCCAGCAGTTCCACTCCGTCAGGCCAAGAGACCCAGTACTTC.

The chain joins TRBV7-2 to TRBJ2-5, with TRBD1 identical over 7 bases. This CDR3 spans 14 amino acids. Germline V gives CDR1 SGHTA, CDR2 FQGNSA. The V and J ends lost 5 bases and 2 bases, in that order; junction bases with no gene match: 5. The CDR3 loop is CASSRDRLQETQYF. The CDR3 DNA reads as TGTGCCAGCAGCCGGGACAGACTGCAAGAGACCCAGTACTTC.

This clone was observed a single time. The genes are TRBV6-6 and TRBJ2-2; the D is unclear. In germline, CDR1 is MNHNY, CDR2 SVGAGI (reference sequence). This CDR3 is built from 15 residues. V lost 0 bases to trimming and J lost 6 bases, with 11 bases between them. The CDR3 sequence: CASSYSTIAPGELFF. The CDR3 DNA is TGTGCCAGCAGTTACTCGACCATAGCCCCCGGGGAGCTGTTTTTT.

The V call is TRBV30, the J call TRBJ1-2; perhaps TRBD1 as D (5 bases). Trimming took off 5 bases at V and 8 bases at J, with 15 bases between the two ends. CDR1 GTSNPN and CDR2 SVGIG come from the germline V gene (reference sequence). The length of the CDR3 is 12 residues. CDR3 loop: CAWGRSQGGYTF. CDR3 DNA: TGTGCCTGGGGACGGAGCCAGGGCGGCTACACCTTC.

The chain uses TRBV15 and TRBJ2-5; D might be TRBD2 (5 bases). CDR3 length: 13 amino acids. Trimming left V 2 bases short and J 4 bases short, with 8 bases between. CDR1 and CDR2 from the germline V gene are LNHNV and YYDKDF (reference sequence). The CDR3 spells CATSRHGVETQYF. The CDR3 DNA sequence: TGTGCCACCAGCAGACACGGGGTAGAGACCCAGTACTTC.

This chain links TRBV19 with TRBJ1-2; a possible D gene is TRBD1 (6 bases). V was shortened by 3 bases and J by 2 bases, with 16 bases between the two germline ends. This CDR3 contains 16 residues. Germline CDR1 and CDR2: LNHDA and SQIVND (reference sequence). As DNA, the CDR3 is TGTGCCAGTAGTATGGGGGCCATACAGGAGAACTATGGCTACACCTTC. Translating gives CASSMGAIQENYGYTF.

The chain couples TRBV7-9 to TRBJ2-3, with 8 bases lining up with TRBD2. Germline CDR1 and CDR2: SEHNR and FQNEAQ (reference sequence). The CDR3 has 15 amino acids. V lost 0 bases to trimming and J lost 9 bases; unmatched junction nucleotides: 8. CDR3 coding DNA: TGTGCCAGCAGCTTAGCCGGCGGGGGGCCGAAAACGCAGTATTTT. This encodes CASSLAGGGPKTQYF.

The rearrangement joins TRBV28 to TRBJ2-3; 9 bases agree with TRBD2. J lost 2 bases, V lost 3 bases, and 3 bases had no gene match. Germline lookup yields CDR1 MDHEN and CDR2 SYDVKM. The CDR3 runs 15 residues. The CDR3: CASSFAGGNTDTQYF. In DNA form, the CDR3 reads TGTGCCAGCAGTTTTGCGGGGGGGAACACAGATACGCAGTATTTT.

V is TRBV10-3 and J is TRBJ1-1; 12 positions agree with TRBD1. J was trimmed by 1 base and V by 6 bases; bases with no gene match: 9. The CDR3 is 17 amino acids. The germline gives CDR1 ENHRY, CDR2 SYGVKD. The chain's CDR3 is CAIRDPGTGGRNTEAFF. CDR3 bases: TGTGCCATCAGGGATCCCGGGACAGGGGGCCGGAACACTGAAGCTTTCTTT.

CDR3 bases: TGTGCCAGCAGCCCCGACAGGGGGTGGTATGGCTACACCTTC. Encoded protein: CASSPDRGWYGYTF. The chain joins TRBV28 to TRBJ1-2, with 9 bases matching TRBD1. In germline, CDR1 is MDHEN, CDR2 SYDVKM. The junction had 7 bases not matched to a gene; V was cut back by 6 bases and J by 5 bases. The CDR3 has 14 amino acids.

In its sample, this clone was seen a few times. This CDR3 reads CASSLYHSNQPQHF. The CDR3 DNA follows: TGTGCCAGCAGTTTATATCATAGCAATCAGCCCCAGCATTTT. The chain combines TRBV28 with TRBJ1-5; the D is unclear. CDR3 length: 14 amino acids. Trimming cost V 1 base and J 0 bases, with 4 bases left between them. The germline CDR1 and CDR2 sequences are MDHEN and SYDVKM.

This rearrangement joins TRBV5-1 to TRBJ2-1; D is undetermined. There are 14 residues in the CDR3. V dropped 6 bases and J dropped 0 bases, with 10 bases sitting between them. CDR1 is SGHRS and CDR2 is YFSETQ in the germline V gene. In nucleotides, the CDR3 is TGCGCCAGCACCATCGAGAGCTCCTACAATGAGCAGTTCTTC. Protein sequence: CASTIESSYNEQFF.

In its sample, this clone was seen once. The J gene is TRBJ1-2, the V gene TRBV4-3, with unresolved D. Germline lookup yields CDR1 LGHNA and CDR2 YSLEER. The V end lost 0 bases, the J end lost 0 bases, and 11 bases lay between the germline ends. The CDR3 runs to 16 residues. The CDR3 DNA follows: TGCGCCAGCAGCCAAGATCCTACGGGAGCTAACTATGGCTACACCTTC. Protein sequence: CASSQDPTGANYGYTF.

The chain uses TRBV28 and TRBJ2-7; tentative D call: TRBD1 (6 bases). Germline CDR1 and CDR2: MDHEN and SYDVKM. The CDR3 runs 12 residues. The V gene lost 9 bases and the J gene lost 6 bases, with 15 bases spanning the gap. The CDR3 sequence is CASEGEGSEQYF. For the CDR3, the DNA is TGTGCCAGTGAGGGGGAAGGAAGCGAGCAGTACTTC.

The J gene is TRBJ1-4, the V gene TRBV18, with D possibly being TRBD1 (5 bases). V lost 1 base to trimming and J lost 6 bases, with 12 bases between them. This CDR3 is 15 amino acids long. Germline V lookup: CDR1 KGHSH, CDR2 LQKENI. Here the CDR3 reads CASSPQGPFYEKLFF. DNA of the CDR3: TGTGCCAGCTCACCACAGGGGCCCTTTTATGAAAAACTGTTTTTT. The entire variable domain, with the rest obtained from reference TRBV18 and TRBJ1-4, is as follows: NAGVMQNPRHLVRRRGQEARLRCSPMKGHSHVYWYRQLPEEGLKFMVYLQKENIIDESGMPKERFSAEFPKEGPSILRIQQVVRGDSAAYFCASSPQGPFYEKLFFGSGTQLSVL.

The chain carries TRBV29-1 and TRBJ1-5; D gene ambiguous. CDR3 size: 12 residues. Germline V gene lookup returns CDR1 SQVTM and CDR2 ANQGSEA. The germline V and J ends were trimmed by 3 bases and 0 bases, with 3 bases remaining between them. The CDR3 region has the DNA TGCAGCGTTGAGGATAGCAATCAGCCCCAGCATTTT. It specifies CSVEDSNQPQHF.

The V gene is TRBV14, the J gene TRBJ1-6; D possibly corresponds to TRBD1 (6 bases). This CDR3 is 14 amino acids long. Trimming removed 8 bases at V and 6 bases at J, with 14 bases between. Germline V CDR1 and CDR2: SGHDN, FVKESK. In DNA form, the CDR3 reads TGTGCCAGCCGAGCCCAGGGGAGTAATTCACCCCTCCACTTT. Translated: CASRAQGSNSPLHF. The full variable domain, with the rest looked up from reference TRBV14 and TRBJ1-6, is EAGVTQFPSHSVIEKGQTVTLRCDPISGHDNLYWYRRVMGKEIKFLLHFVKESKQDESGMPNNRFLAERTGGTYSTLKVQPAELEDSGVYFCASRAQGSNSPLHFGNGTRLTVT.

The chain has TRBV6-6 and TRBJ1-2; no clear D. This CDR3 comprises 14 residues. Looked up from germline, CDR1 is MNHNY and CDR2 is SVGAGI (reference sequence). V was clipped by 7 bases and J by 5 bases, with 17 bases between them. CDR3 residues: CASTPGQDWYGYTF. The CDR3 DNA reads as TGTGCCAGCACCCCTGGGCAGGATTGGTATGGCTACACCTTC.

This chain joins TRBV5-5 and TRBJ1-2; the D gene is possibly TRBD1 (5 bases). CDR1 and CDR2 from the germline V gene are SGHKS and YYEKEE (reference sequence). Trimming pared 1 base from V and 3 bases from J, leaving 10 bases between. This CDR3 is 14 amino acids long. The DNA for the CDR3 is TGTGCCAGCAGCTTGATAGGGGTGGACTATGGCTACACCTTC. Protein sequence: CASSLIGVDYGYTF.

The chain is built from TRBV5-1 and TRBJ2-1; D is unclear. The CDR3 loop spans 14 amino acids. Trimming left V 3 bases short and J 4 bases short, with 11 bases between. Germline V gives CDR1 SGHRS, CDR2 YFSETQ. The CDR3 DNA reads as TGCGCCAGCAGCTATGACATGATATACAATGAGCAGTTCTTC. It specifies CASSYDMIYNEQFF.